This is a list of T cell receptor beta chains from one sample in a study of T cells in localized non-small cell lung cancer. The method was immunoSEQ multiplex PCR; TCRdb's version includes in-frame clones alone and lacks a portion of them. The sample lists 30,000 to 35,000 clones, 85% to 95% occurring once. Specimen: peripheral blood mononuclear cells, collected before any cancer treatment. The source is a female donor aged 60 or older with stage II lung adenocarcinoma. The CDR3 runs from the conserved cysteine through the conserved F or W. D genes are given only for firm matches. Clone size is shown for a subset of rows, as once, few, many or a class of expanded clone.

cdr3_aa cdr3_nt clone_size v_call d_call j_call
CASSEGRAVSF TGTGCCAGCAGTGAAGGCAGGGCAGTCTCCTTC - TRBV2 - TRBJ1-2
CASIKAGKHEQFF TGTGCCAGCATCAAAGCAGGCAAACATGAGCAGTTCTTC - TRBV7-9 - TRBJ2-1
CASSRDRPREQYF TGTGCCAGCAGCCGGGACAGGCCAAGGGAGCAGTACTTC - TRBV2 TRBD1 TRBJ2-7
CASSSGTGGYTEAFF TGTGCCAGCAGCTCGGGGACAGGAGGGTACACTGAAGCTTTCTTT - TRBV5-5 TRBD1 TRBJ1-1
CAWSVRGSGNTIYF TGTGCCTGGAGTGTAAGGGGCTCTGGAAACACCATATATTTT - TRBV30 - TRBJ1-3
CASSPRESEKLFF TGTGCCAGCTCACCGAGGGAGAGTGAAAAACTGTTTTTT - TRBV18 - TRBJ1-4
CATSREKYRDSNQPQHF TGTGCCACCAGCAGAGAGAAGTACAGGGATAGCAATCAGCCCCAGCATTTT - TRBV15 - TRBJ1-5
CASSLSRNTPDTQYF TGTGCCAGCAGTTTATCGCGAAACACTCCAGATACGCAGTATTTT - TRBV27 - TRBJ2-3
CASSGTGGEGGSSYNEQFF TGTGCCAGCAGCGGAACGGGAGGGGAGGGAGGGTCCTCCTACAATGAGCAGTTCTTC - TRBV13 TRBD2 TRBJ2-1
CAWSAGLYEQYF TGTGCCTGGAGCGCGGGCCTCTACGAGCAGTACTTC - TRBV30 - TRBJ2-7
CATRDGYEQYF TGTGCCACCAGGGACGGATACGAGCAGTACTTC - TRBV19 - TRBJ2-7
CASSFGQGNQPQHF TGTGCCAGCAGCTTCGGACAGGGCAATCAGCCCCAGCATTTT - TRBV5-5 TRBD1 TRBJ1-5
CASSLGWGGVDNQPQHF TGCGCCAGCAGCTTGGGATGGGGTGGTGTCGACAATCAGCCCCAGCATTTT - TRBV5-1 - TRBJ1-5
CASSLLGSGGAETQYF TGTGCCAGCAGCTTACTGGGTAGCGGGGGGGCCGAGACGCAGTATTTT - TRBV5-5 TRBD2 TRBJ2-3
CAWTPGGGVQPQHF TGTGCCTGGACCCCGGGGGGAGGGGTTCAGCCCCAGCATTTT - TRBV30 - TRBJ1-5
CAISESGTTNTEAFF TGTGCCATCAGTGAGTCCGGGACAACTAACACTGAAGCTTTCTTT once TRBV10-3 - TRBJ1-1
CASSRMGGSYEQYF TGTGCCAGCAGTCGGATGGGGGGGAGCTACGAGCAGTACTTC - TRBV6-5 TRBD2 TRBJ2-7
CASSSTGYTF TGTGCCAGCAGTTCCACTGGCTACACCTTC - TRBV28 - TRBJ1-2
CASSLGDAGRQETQYF TGTGCCAGCAGCTTAGGGGACGCGGGACGCCAAGAGACCCAGTACTTC once TRBV7-9 - TRBJ2-5
CASSLRALAGADTQYF TGTGCCAGCAGCTTAAGGGCGCTAGCGGGGGCAGATACGCAGTATTTT - TRBV7-6 TRBD2 TRBJ2-3
CASSPSAGSETQYF TGTGCCAGCAGCCCGAGTGCTGGGTCAGAGACCCAGTACTTC - TRBV11-3 - TRBJ2-5
CASSVESGLYEQYF TGTGCCAGCAGCGTAGAATCGGGTCTGTACGAGCAGTACTTC once TRBV9 - TRBJ2-7
CASSPPQQRETQYF TGTGCCAGCTCACCACCGCAACAGAGAGAGACCCAGTACTTC - TRBV18 - TRBJ2-5
CASSRNTGVGEKLFF TGCGCCAGCAGCCGCAACACGGGTGTCGGAGAAAAACTGTTTTTT - TRBV4-3 - TRBJ1-4
CASTLGSIISADTQYF TGTGCCAGCACCCTTGGGTCTATTATAAGCGCAGATACGCAGTATTTT once TRBV7-2 - TRBJ2-3
CASSLTQETQYF TGTGCCAGCAGCTTAACTCAAGAGACCCAGTACTTC - TRBV11-2 - TRBJ2-5
CASSLDGWGAREQYF TGTGCCAGCAGCTTAGATGGGTGGGGGGCGCGCGAGCAGTACTTC once TRBV11-2 - TRBJ2-7
CASFRDNKAGNTIYF TGCGCCAGCTTCCGGGACAACAAGGCTGGAAACACCATATATTTT - TRBV5-1 - TRBJ1-3
CASSPRDTNQPQHF TGTGCCAGCTCACCAAGGGACACCAATCAGCCCCAGCATTTT - TRBV18 - TRBJ1-5
CAWWGLPEAEAFF TGTGCCTGGTGGGGACTCCCGGAGGCTGAAGCTTTCTTT - TRBV30 - TRBJ1-1
CASSVGQGFYNEQFF TGTGCCAGCAGCGTCGGACAGGGATTCTACAATGAGCAGTTCTTC - TRBV9 TRBD1 TRBJ2-1
CASSSENQGGSEAFF TGCGCCAGCAGCTCGGAGAATCAGGGTGGTTCTGAAGCTTTCTTT - TRBV5-1 - TRBJ1-1
CASSLRTTSLAKNIQYF TGTGCCAGCAGCTTGCGGACCACTTCACTAGCCAAAAACATTCAGTACTTC - TRBV5-6 - TRBJ2-4
CASSRDRHSGNTIYF TGTGCCAGCAGCCGGGACAGGCACTCTGGAAACACCATATATTTT - TRBV7-2 TRBD1 TRBJ1-3
CASSSDTNSYEQYF TGTGCCAGCAGCTCGGACACAAACTCCTACGAGCAGTACTTC - TRBV5-5 - TRBJ2-7
CASSNNQRGASYEQYF TGCGCCAGCAGCAACAATCAGCGGGGGGCGTCCTACGAGCAGTACTTC - TRBV5-1 TRBD2 TRBJ2-7
CASSLRTVNQPQHF TGTGCCAGCAGCCTAAGGACGGTAAATCAGCCCCAGCATTTT once TRBV5-8 - TRBJ1-5
CASRERGGYNEQFF TGTGCCAGCAGGGAGCGGGGGGGCTACAATGAGCAGTTCTTC few TRBV6-5 TRBD2 TRBJ2-1
CASSNRQTFPKQYF TGTGCCAGCAGCAACCGACAGACTTTCCCCAAGCAGTACTTC - TRBV7-2 - TRBJ2-7
CASSHGSYGYTF TGTGCCAGCAGCCACGGGTCCTATGGCTACACCTTC - TRBV14 - TRBJ1-2
CATRRTGLAYEQYF TGTGCCACCCGCAGAACAGGTCTGGCCTACGAGCAGTACTTC - TRBV6-5 - TRBJ2-7
CASSYRSSSYEQYF TGTGCCAGCAGCTATCGATCGAGCTCCTACGAGCAGTACTTC - TRBV7-2 - TRBJ2-7
CASSSLAGGLSEQFF TGTGCCAGCAGTTCCTTAGCGGGAGGTCTGAGTGAGCAGTTCTTC - TRBV6-1 TRBD2 TRBJ2-1
CASSLVGGYTEAFF TGTGCCAGCAGCTTAGTAGGGGGATACACTGAAGCTTTCTTT - TRBV7-2 - TRBJ1-1
CASSPRGAIYNSPLHF TGTGCCAGCAGCCCCCGTGGAGCGATCTATAATTCACCCCTCCACTTT once TRBV5-4 - TRBJ1-6
CASTFLYEQYF TGTGCCAGCACATTTCTCTACGAGCAGTACTTC once TRBV6-1 - TRBJ2-7
CASYEPTSGPQETQYF TGTGCCTCCTACGAGCCGACTAGCGGTCCCCAAGAGACCCAGTACTTC - TRBV30 TRBD2 TRBJ2-5
CASSLAGQRYNEQFF TGTGCCAGCAGCTTAGCGGGACAGAGATACAATGAGCAGTTCTTC - TRBV11-3 TRBD1 TRBJ2-1
CAIRGRQETQYF TGTGCCATCCGAGGAAGACAAGAGACCCAGTACTTC - TRBV28 - TRBJ2-5
CASSLGAGATNEKLFF TGCGCCAGCAGCTTGGGGGCGGGGGCGACTAATGAAAAACTGTTTTTT - TRBV5-1 - TRBJ1-4
CATSRDLVESYEQYF TGTGCCACCAGCAGAGACTTGGTCGAATCCTACGAGCAGTACTTC - TRBV15 - TRBJ2-7
CASSLRSGRGLEQYF TGTGCCAGCAGTTTACGGAGCGGGAGGGGGCTCGAGCAGTACTTC - TRBV28 TRBD2 TRBJ2-7
CASSPLVTGEQPQHF TGTGCCAGCAGTCCACTAGTAACAGGGGAACAGCCCCAGCATTTT - TRBV27 TRBD1 TRBJ1-5
CASSSAGAGGRETQYF TGTGCCAGCAGCTCGGCGGGAGCGGGGGGTCGGGAGACCCAGTACTTC - TRBV7-7 TRBD2 TRBJ2-5
CASSPMGQDFSLHF TGTGCCAGCAGCCCGATGGGACAGGATTTTTCCCTCCACTTT - TRBV14 TRBD1 TRBJ1-6
CASSSWTSGSSYEQYF TGTGCCAGCAGCTCTTGGACTAGCGGGAGCTCCTACGAGCAGTACTTC - TRBV14 TRBD2 TRBJ2-7
CASSPSGVAGYDTQYF TGTGCCAGTAGTCCTTCAGGGGTAGCGGGATACGATACGCAGTATTTT - TRBV19 TRBD2 TRBJ2-3
CASSFGSSYEQYF TGCGCCAGCAGCTTCGGGAGCTCCTACGAGCAGTACTTC - TRBV5-1 - TRBJ2-7
CASSSAGMNTEAFF TGTGCCAGCAGTTCCGCCGGGATGAACACTGAAGCTTTCTTT - TRBV7-2 - TRBJ1-1